This T cell receptor (beta chain) was captured by sequencing in a study of cytomegalovirus exposure and HLA in healthy donors. Regarding the study as a whole: TCR beta chain V- and J-gene trimming was linked, in a later analysis, to a missense variant in DCLRE1C. After further analysis at a later stage, 16,951 TCR beta sequences were associated with HLA alleles at 0.05 false discovery rate.

A multiplex PCR was run with 60 Vbeta primers and 13 Jbeta primers. TCRdb's copy holds only in-frame clones and misses some; the assay was immunoSEQ multiplex PCR. With about 170,000 clones in the sample, the ten largest clones hold approximately 0.82%. Trimming pared 4 bases from V and 6 bases from J, leaving 9 bases between. Germline V gives CDR1 SGHTA, CDR2 FQGNSA. The CDR3 covers 12 residues. As regards this clone: What it binds is not known. Other DNA variants within this sample encode the same CDR3.

The sample comprised PBMCs. The receptor was derived from a woman between 18 and 29 years old in good health and CMV-seropositive. The chain is built from TRBV7-2 and TRBJ1-2, with a possible D match to TRBD1 (6 bases). CDR3 loop: CASSSQGHGYTF. Here the CDR3 DNA reads TGTGCCAGCAGCTCCCAGGGGCATGGCTACACCTTC.